This T cell receptor (beta chain) was observed in a study of blood T cell repertoires in COVID-19. Across the study: Donors in the United States, Italy and Spain gave samples during acute or convalescent COVID-19.

Germline V gives CDR1 SNHLY, CDR2 FYNNEI. Trimming took off 11 bases at V and 2 bases at J, with 13 bases between the two ends. CDR3 length equals 12 residues. Per the original data handling: The authors estimated nucleated cell counts from reference gene primer amplification. Sequenced by immunoSEQ multiplex PCR; TCRdb stores in-frame clones only, minus some. V, J and clone size are taken as reported in that table, and D and trimming were inferred from the DNA itself. The repertoire holds roughly 120,000 clones, with 85% to 90% as singletons. The sequencing sample was made of peripheral blood. The sequence was collected from a man older than 75 with acute or convalescent COVID-19. The rearrangement links TRBV2 to TRBJ2-7; D uncertain. DNA of the CDR3: TGTGCCTGCACTGCGCGTACCTACGAGCAGTACTTC. Its protein product is CACTARTYEQYF.